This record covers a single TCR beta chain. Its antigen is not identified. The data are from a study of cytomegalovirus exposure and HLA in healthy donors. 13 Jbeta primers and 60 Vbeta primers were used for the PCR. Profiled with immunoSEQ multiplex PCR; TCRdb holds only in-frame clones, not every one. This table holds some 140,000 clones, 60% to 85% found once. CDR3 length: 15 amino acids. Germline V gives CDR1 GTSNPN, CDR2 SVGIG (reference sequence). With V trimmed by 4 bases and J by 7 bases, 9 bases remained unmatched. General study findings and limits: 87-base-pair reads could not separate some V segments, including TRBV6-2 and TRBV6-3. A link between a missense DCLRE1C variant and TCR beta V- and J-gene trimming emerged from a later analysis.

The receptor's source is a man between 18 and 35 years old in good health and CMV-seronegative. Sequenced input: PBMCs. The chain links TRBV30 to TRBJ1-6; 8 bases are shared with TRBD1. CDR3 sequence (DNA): TGTGCCTGGAAACAGGGGGGAAGCAACAATTCACCCCTCCACTTT. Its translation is CAWKQGGSNNSPLHF.